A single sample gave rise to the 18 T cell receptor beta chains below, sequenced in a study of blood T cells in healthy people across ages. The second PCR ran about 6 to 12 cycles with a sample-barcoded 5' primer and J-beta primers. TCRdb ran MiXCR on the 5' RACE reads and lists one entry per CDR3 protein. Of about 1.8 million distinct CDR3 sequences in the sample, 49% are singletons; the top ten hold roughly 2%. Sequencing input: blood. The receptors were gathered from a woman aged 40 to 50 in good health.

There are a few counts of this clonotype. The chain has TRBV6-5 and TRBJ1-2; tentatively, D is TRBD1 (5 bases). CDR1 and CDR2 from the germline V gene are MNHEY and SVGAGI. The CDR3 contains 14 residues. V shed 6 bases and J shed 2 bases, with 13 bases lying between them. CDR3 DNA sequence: TGTGCCAGCAGATACGGACAAGAGAACTATGGCTACACCTTC. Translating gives CASRYGQENYGYTF.

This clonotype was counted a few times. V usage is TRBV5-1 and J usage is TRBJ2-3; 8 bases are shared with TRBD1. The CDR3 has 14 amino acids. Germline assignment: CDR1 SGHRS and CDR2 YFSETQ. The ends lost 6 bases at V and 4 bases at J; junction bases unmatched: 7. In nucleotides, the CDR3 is TGCGCCAGCAACGACAGGGGAGGCCCAGATACGCAGTATTTT. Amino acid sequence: CASNDRGGPDTQYF.

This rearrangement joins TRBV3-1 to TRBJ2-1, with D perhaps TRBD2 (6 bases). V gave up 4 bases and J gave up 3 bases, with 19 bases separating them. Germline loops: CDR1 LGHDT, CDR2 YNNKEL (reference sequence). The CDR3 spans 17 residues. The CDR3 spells CASSPRQNGGVYNEQFF. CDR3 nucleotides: TGTGCCAGCAGCCCCCGCCAAAACGGGGGTGTCTACAATGAGCAGTTCTTC.

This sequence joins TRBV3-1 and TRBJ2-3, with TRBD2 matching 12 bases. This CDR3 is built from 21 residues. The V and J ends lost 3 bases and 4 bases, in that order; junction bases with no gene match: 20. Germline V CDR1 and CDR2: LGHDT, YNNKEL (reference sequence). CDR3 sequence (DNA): TGTGCCAGCAGCCAGGTTCCCGGGGGGCTAGCGGGGGGGAACTCACCAGATACGCAGTATTTT. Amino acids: CASSQVPGGLAGGNSPDTQYF.

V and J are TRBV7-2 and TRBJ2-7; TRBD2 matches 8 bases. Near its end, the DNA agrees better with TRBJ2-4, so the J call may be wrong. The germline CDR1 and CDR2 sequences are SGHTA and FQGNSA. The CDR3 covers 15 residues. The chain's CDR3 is CASSWPRGTRNIQYF. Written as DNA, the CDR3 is TGTGCCAGCAGCTGGCCGAGGGGGACTAGGAACATTCAGTACTTC.

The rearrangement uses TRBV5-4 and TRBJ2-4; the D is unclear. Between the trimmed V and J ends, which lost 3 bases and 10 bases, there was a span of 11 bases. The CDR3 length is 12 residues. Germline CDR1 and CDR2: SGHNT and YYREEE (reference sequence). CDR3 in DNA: TGTGCCAGCAGCTCCCCCGGTCGGATTCAGTACTTC. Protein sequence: CASSSPGRIQYF.

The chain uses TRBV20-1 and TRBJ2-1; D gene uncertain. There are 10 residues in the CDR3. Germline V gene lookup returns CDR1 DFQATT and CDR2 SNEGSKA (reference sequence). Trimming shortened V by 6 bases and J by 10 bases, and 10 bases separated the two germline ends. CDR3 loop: CSAFFNEQFF. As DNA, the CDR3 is TGCAGTGCCTTCTTTAACGAGCAGTTCTTC.

The CDR3 DNA reads as TGTGCCAGCAGCGGACGGCCAAGGACAGGGTCTTCGGGCTATGGCTACACCTTC. Translated, it gives CASSGRPRTGSSGYGYTF. The chain recombines TRBV9 with TRBJ1-2, with 8 nucleotides matching TRBD1. Trimming removed 3 bases from V and 4 bases from J; junction bases left unmatched: 17. This CDR3 has 18 residues. From germline, CDR1 is SGDLS and CDR2 YYNGEE. Together with reference TRBV9 and TRBJ1-2, the CDR3 gives the full variable domain: DSGVTQTPKHLITATGQRVTLRCSPRSGDLSVYWYQQSLDQGLQFLIQYYNGEERAKGNILERFSAQQFPDLHSELNLSSLELGDSALYFCASSGRPRTGSSGYGYTFGSGTRLTVV.

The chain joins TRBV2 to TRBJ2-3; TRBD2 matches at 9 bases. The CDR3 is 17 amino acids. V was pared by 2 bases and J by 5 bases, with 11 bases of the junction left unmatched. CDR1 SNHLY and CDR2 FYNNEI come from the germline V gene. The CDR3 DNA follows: TGTGCCAGCAGTGAATCTCCTAGCGGGGATCAGGAAGATACGCAGTATTTT. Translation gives CASSESPSGDQEDTQYF.

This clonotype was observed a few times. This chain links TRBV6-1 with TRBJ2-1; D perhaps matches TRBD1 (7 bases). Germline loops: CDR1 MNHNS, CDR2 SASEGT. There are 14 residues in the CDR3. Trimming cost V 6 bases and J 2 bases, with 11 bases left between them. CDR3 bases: TGTGCCAGCAGCGGGGGACAGCCCTACAATGAGCAGTTCTTC. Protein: CASSGGQPYNEQFF.

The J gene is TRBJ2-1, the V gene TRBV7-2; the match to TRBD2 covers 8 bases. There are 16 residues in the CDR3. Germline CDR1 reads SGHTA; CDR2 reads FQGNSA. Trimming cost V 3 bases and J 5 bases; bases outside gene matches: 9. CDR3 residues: CASSFVNGGVNNEQFF. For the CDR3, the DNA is TGTGCCAGCAGCTTTGTTAACGGGGGGGTTAACAATGAGCAGTTCTTC.

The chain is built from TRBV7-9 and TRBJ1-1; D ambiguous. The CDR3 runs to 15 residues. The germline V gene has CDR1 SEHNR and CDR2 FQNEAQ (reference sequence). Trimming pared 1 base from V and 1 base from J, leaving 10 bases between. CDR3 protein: CASSLVGLGNTEAFF. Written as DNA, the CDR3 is TGTGCCAGCAGCTTAGTGGGCCTGGGGAACACTGAAGCTTTCTTT.

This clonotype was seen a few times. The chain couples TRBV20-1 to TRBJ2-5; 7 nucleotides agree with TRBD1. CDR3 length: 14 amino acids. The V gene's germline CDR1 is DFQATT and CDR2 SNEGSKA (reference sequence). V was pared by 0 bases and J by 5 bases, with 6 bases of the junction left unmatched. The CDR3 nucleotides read TGCAGTGCTAGAGAACAGGGGATGCGGGAGACCCAGTACTTC. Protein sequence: CSAREQGMRETQYF.

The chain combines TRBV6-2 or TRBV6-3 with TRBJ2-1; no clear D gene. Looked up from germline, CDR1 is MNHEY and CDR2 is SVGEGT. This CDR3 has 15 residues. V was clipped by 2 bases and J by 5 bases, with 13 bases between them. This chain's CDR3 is CASSYGRTADNEQFF. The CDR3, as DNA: TGTGCCAGCAGTTACGGACGGACGGCTGACAATGAGCAGTTCTTC.

CDR3 residues: CASSLGRLGASSYEQYF. The CDR3 DNA sequence: TGTGCCAGCAGCCTGGGCCGGTTGGGGGCTAGCTCCTACGAGCAGTACTTC. This sequence joins TRBV11-2 and TRBJ2-7; tentative D call: TRBD1 (6 bases). The CDR3 runs 17 residues. V shed 5 bases and J shed 0 bases, with 20 bases lying between them. Germline-derived CDR1 and CDR2 are SGHAT and FQNNGV.

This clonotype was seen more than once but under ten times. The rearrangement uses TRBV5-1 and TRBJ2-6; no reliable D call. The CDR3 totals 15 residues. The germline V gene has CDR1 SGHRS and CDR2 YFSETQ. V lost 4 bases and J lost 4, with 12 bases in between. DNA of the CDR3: TGCGCCAGCAGCGCCGACATCTCGGGGGCCAACGTCCTGACTTTC. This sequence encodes CASSADISGANVLTF.

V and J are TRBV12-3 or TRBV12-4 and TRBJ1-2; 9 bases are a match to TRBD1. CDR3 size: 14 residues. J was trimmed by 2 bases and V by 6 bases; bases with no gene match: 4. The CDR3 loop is CASRRQGENYGYTF. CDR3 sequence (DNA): TGTGCCAGCAGACGACAGGGGGAAAACTATGGCTACACCTTC.

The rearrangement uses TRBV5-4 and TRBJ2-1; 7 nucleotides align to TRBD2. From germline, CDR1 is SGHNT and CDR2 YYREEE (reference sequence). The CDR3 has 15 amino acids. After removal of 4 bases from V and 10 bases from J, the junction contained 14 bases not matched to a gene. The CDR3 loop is CASSGAGVTGIEQFF. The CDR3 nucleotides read TGTGCCAGCAGCGGGGCGGGGGTCACCGGGATAGAGCAGTTCTTC.